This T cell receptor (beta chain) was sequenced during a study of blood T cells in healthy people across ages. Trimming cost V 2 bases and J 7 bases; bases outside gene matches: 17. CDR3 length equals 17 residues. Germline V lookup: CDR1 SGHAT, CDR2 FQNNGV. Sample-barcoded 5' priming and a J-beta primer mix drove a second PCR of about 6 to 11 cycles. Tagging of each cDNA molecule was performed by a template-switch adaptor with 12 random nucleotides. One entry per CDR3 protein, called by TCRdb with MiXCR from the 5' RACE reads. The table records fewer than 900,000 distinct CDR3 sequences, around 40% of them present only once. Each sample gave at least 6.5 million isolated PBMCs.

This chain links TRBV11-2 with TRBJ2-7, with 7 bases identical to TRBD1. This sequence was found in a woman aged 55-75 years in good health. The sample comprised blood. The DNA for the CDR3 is TGTGCCAGCAGCTTATTATTCGGGACAGTACTGGTCAATGAGCAGTACTTC. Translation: CASSLLFGTVLVNEQYF.